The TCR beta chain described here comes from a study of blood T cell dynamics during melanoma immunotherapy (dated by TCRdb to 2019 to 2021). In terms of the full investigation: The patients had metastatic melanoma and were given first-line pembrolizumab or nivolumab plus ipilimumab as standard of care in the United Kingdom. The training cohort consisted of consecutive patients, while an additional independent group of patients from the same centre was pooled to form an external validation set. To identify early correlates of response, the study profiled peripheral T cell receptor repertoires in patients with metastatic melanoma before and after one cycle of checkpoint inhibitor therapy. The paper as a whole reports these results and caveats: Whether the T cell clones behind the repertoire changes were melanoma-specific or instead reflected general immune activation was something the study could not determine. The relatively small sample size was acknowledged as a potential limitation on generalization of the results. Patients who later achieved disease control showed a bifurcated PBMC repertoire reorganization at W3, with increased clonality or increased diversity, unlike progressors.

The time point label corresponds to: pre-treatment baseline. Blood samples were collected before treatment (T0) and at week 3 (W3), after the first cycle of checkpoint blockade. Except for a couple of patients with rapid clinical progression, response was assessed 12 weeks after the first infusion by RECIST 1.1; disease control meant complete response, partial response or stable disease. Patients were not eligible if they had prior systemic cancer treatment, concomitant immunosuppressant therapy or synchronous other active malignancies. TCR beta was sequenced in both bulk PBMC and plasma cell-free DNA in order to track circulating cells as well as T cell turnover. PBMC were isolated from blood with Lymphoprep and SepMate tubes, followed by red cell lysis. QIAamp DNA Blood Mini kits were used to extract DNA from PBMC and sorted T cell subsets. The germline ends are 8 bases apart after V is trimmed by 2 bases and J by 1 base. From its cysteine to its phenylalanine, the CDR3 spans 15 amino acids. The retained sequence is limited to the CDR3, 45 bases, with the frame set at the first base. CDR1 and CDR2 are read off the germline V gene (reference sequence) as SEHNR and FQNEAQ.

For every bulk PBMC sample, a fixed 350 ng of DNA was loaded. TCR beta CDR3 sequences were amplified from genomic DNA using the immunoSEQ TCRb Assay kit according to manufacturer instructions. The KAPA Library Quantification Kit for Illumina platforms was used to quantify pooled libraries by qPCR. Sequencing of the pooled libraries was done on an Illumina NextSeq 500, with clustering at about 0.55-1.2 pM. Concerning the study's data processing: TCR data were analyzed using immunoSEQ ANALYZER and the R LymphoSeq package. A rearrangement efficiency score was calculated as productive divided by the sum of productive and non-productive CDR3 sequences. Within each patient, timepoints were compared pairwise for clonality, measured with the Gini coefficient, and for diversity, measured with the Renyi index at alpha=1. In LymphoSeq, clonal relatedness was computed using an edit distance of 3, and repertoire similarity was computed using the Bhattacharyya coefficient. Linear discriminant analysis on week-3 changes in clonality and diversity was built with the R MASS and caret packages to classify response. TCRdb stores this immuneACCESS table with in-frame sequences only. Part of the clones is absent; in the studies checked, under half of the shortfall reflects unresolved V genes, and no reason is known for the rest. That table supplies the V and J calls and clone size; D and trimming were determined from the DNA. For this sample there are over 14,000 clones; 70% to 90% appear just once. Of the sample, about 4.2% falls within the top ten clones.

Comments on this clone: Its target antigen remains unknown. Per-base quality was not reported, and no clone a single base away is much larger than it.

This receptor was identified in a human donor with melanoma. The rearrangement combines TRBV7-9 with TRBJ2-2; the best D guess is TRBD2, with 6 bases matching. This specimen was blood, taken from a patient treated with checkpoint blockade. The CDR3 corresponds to CASSLSGRNTGELFF. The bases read TGTGCCAGCAGCTTATCCGGGAGGAACACCGGGGAGCTGTTTTTT.